The source of this T cell receptor beta chain is a study of cytotoxic CD8 clonotypes in ibrutinib-treated CLL. Overall study results and limits: For progressing versus sustained-remission patients, sampling times were not the same.

The protocol was immunoSEQ multiplex PCR, while the TCRdb copy is restricted to in-frame clones and leaves out a portion. The repertoire has approximately 60,000 clones, 50% to 65% of them found once; the top ten carry roughly a quarter. A note on this clone: Its antigen is not identified.

The source was PBMCs, collected at disease progression, from a patient treated with ibrutinib. The sequence was collected from a human donor with chronic lymphocytic leukemia.

CDR3 amino acids: CASSRFRQNTEAFF. The CDR3 nucleotides read TGTGCCAGCAGTCGCTTCCGACAGAACACTGAAGCTTTCTTT. The V and J genes are TRBV28 and TRBJ1-1; the D is unclear. V lost 5 bases, J lost 1 base, and 11 bases lay in between. Germline V gene lookup returns CDR1 MDHEN and CDR2 SYDVKM. The CDR3 has 14 residues.